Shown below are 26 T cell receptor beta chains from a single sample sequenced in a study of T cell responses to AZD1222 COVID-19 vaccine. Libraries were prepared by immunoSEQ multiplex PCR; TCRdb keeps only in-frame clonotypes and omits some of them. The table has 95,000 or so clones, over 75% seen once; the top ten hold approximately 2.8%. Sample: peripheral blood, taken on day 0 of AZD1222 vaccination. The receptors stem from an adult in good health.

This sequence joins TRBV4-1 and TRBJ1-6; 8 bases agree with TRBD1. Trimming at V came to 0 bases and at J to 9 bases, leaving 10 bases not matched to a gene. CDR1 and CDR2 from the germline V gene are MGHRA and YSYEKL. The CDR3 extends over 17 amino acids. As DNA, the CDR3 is TGCGCCAGCAGCCAAGATGATTTTGGCACAGGGGGTTCACCCCTCCACTTT. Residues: CASSQDDFGTGGSPLHF.

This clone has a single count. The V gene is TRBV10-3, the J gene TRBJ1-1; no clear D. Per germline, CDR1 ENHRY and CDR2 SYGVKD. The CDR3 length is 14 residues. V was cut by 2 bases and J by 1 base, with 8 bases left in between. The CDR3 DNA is TGTGCCATCAGTGAGGGTCAGGAGAACACTGAAGCTTTCTTT. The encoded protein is CAISEGQENTEAFF.

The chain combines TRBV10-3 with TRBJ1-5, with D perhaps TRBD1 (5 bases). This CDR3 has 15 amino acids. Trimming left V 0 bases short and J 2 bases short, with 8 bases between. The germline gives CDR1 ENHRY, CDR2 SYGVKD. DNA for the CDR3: TGTGCCATCAGTGAGTCAGGGGTCGGCAATCAGCCCCAGCATTTT. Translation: CAISESGVGNQPQHF.

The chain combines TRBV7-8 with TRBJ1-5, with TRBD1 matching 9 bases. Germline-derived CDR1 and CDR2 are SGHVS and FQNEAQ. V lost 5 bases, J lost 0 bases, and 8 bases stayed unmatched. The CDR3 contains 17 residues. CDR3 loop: CASSREGTGISNQPQHF. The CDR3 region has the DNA TGTGCCAGCAGCCGGGAGGGGACAGGGATTAGCAATCAGCCCCAGCATTTT.

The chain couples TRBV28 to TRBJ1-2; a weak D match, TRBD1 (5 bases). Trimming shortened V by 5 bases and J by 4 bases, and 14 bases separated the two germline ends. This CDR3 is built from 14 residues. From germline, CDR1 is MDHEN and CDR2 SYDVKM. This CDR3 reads CASSVATGLYGYTF. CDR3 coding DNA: TGTGCCAGCAGTGTAGCAACAGGACTCTATGGCTACACCTTC.

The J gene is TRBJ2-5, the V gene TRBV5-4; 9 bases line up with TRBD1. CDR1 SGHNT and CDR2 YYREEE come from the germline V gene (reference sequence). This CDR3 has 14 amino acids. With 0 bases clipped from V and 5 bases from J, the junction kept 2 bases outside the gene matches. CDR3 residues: CASSLGQGVETQYF. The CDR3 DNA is TGTGCCAGCAGCTTGGGACAGGGGGTTGAGACCCAGTACTTC.

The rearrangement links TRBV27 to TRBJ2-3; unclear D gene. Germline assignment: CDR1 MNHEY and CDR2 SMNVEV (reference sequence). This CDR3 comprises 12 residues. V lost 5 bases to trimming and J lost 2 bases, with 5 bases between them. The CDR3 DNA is TGTGCCAGCAGTCCCCCCACAGATACGCAGTATTTT. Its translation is CASSPPTDTQYF.

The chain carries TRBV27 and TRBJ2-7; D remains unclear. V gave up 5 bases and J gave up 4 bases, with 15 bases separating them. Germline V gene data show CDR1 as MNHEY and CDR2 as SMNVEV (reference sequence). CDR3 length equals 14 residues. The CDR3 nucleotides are TGTGCCAGCAGTGACCGGGCCCTGGGGTACGAGCAGTACTTC. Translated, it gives CASSDRALGYEQYF.

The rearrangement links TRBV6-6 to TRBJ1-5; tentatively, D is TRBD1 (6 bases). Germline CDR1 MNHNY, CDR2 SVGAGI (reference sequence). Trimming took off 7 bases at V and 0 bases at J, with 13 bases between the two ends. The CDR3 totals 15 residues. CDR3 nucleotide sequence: TGTGCCAGCACCCCGGGACAAGATAGCAATCAGCCCCAGCATTTT. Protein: CASTPGQDSNQPQHF.

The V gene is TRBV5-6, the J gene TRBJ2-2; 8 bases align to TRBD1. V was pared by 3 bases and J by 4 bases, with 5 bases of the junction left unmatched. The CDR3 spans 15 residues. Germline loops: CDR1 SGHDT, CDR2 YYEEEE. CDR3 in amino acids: CASSSRDRFTGELFF. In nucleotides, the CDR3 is TGTGCCAGCAGCTCCCGGGACAGGTTCACCGGGGAGCTGTTTTTT.

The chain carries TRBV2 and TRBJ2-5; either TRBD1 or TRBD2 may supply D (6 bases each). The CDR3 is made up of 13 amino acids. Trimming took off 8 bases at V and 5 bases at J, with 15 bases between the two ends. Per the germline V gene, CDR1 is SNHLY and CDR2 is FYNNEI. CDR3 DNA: TGTGCCAGCGATAGGACGGGGGCTGAGACCCAGTACTTC. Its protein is CASDRTGAETQYF.

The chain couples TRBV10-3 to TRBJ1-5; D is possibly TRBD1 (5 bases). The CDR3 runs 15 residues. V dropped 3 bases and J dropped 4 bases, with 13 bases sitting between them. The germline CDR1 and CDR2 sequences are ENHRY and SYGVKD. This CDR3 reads CAISDPGTVNQPQHF. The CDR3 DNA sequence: TGTGCCATCAGTGACCCCGGGACGGTGAATCAGCCCCAGCATTTT.

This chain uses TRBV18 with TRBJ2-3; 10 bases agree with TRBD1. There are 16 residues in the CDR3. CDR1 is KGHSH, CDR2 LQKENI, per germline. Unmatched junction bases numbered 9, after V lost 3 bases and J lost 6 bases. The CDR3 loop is CASSPSGTGERDTQYF. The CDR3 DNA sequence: TGTGCCAGCTCACCGTCCGGGACAGGGGAACGGGATACGCAGTATTTT.

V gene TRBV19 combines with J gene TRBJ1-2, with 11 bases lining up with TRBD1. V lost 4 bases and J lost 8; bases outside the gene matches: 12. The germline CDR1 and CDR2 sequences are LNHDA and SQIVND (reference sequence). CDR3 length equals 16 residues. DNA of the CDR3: TGTGCCAGTAGTACGAGTACCGGGACAGGGGGAGAAGGCTACACCTTC. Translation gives CASSTSTGTGGEGYTF.

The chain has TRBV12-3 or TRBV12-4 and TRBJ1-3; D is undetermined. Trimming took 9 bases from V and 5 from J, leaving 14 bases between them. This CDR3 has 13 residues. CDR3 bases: TGTGCCAGTCGGCACGGCAGGAGAAACACCATATATTTT. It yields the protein CASRHGRRNTIYF.

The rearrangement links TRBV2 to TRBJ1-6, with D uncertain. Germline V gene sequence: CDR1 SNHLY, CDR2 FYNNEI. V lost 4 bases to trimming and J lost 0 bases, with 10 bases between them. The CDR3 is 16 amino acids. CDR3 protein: CASSGTESSYNSPLHF. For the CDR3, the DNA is TGTGCCAGCAGTGGGACTGAGAGCTCCTATAATTCACCCCTCCACTTT.

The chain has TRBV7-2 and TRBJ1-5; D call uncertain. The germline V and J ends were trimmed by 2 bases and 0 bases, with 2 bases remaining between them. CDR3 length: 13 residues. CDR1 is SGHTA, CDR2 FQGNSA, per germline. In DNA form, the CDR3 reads TGTGCCAGCAGCTTACGTAGCAATCAGCCCCAGCATTTT. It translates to CASSLRSNQPQHF.

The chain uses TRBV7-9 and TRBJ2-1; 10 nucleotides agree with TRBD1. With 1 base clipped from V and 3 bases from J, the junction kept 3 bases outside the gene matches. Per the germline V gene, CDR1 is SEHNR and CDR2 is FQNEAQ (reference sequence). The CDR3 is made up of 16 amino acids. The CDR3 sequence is CASSLGTGGSYNEQFF. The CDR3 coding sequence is TGTGCCAGCAGCTTAGGGACAGGGGGTAGCTACAATGAGCAGTTCTTC.

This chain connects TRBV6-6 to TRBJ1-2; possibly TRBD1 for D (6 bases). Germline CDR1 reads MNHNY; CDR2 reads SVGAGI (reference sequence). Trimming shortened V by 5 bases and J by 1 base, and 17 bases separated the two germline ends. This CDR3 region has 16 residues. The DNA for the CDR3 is TGTGCCAGCAGTCCCCGGGGGAGGGGGGATAACTATGGCTACACCTTC. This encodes CASSPRGRGDNYGYTF.

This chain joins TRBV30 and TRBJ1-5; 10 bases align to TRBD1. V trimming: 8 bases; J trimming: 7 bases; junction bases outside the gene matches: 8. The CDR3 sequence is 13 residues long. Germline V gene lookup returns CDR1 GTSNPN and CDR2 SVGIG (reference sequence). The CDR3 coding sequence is TGTGCCAGCAAGGGGACAGGGGACCAGCCCCAGCATTTT. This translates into CASKGTGDQPQHF.

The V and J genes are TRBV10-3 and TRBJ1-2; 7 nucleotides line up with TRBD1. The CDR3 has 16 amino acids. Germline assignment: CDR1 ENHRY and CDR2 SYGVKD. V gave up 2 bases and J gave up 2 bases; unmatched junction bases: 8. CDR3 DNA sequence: TGTGCCATCAGTGAGAGTCCTGGGACAGTAAACTATGGCTACACCTTC. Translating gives CAISESPGTVNYGYTF.

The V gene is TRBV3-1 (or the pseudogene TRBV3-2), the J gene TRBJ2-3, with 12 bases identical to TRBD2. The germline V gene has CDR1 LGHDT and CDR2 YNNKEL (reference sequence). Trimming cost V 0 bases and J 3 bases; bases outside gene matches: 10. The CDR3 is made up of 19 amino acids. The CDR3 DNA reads TGTGCCAGCAGCCAAGATTGGGCTAGCGGGGGGGCCCGGACAGATACGCAGTATTTT. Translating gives CASSQDWASGGARTDTQYF.

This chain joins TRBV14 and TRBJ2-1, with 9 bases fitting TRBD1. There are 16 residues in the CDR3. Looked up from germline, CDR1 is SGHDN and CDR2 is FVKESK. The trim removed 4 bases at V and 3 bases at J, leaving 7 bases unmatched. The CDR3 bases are TGTGCCAGCAGCCGGAGGGACAGGGTGGGCTACAATGAGCAGTTCTTC. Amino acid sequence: CASSRRDRVGYNEQFF.

In nucleotides, the CDR3 is TGCGCCAGCAGTGAGTGGGGGAACTATGGCTACACCTTC. Its translation is CASSEWGNYGYTF. The chain links TRBV10-2 to TRBJ1-2, with D perhaps TRBD1 (5 bases). V gave up 1 base and J gave up 2 bases, with 5 bases separating them. CDR3 length: 13 residues. Looked up from germline, CDR1 is WSHSY and CDR2 is SAAADI.

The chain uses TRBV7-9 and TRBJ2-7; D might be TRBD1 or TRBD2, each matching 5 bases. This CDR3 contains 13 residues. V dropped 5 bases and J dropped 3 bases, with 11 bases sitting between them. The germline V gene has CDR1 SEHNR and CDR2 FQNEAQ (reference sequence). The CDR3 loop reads CASSPRGVYEQYF. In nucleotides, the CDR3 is TGTGCCAGCAGCCCCCGGGGCGTCTACGAGCAGTACTTC.

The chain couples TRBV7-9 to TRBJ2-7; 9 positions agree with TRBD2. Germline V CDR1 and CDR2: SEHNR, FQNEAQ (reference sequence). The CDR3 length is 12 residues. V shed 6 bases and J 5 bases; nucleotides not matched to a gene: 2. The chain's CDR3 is CASSPSGDEQYF. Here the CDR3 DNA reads TGTGCCAGCAGTCCTAGCGGGGACGAGCAGTACTTC.